The 24 T cell receptor beta chains in this list originate from one sample, sequenced in a study of blood T cells in healthy people across ages. Combining a sample-barcoded 5' primer with a J-beta primer mix, a second PCR ran for 7 to 11 cycles. TCRdb re-analysed the 5' RACE reads in MiXCR, keeping a single row per CDR3 protein. This sample has roughly 1,500,000 distinct CDR3 sequences; approximately 38% occur once, and the top ten carry roughly 7.9%. The material sequenced was blood. The receptors stem from a woman between 18 and 29 years old in good health.

The table lists this clonotype with a few counts. The chain is built from TRBV7-9 and TRBJ1-2; 11 nucleotides line up with TRBD1. The length of the CDR3 is 14 residues. V was pared by 2 bases and J by 6 bases, with 2 bases of the junction left unmatched. Germline CDR1 reads SEHNR; CDR2 reads FQNEAQ (reference sequence). CDR3 sequence: CASSLPGQGDGYTF. CDR3 DNA: TGTGCCAGCAGCTTACCGGGACAGGGGGATGGCTACACCTTC.

The rearrangement joins TRBV27 to TRBJ1-5, with TRBD1 as a possible D gene (6 bases). Germline assignment: CDR1 MNHEY and CDR2 SMNVEV (reference sequence). The CDR3 has 20 amino acids. Trimming stripped 0 bases from V and 0 bases from J, with 21 bases between. The CDR3 is CASSLSFGGRGGTSNQPQHF. The CDR3 DNA follows: TGTGCCAGCAGTTTATCTTTCGGGGGCAGGGGAGGAACTAGCAATCAGCCCCAGCATTTT.

This sequence joins TRBV15 and TRBJ2-5; the D gene could be TRBD1 or TRBD2 (6 bases each). The CDR3 consists of 18 residues. Between the trimmed V and J ends, which lost 0 bases and 2 bases, there was a span of 19 bases. Germline lookup yields CDR1 LNHNV and CDR2 YYDKDF (reference sequence). The CDR3, as DNA: TGTGCCACCAGCAGAGAAATCGGATCTCGGGGGCGACAAGAGACCCAGTACTTC. Encoded protein: CATSREIGSRGRQETQYF.

This clonotype showed up just a few times. The rearrangement uses TRBV12-3 or TRBV12-4 and TRBJ2-7, with 10 bases identical to TRBD1. CDR3 size: 16 residues. V shed 8 bases and J 2 bases; nucleotides not matched to a gene: 12. CDR3 coding DNA: TGTGCCAGCGGAACGGGTGGGACAGGGGTGCCCTACGAGCAGTACTTC. This codes for CASGTGGTGVPYEQYF.

The V and J genes are TRBV27 and TRBJ2-6; D possibly matches TRBD1 or TRBD2 (5 bases each). The CDR3 length is 13 residues. V lost 10 bases, J lost 0 bases, and 7 bases lay in between. The germline CDR1 and CDR2 sequences are MNHEY and SMNVEV (reference sequence). CDR3 in DNA: TGTGCCACGGGGCTCTCTGGGGCCAACGTCCTGACTTTC. Translating it yields CATGLSGANVLTF.

This clonotype was found a few times. The chain recombines TRBV5-4 with TRBJ2-7; 8 bases map to TRBD1. With the DNA end fitting TRBJ2-4 better, the J assignment may be wrong. CDR1 is SGHNT and CDR2 is YYREEE in the germline V gene (reference sequence). The CDR3 is 15 residues long. CDR3 loop: CASSRDRGEGNIQYF. For the CDR3, the DNA is TGTGCCAGCAGCCGCGACAGGGGAGAAGGAAACATTCAGTACTTC.

This chain joins TRBV11-1 and TRBJ1-1; TRBD1 aligns across 9 bases. With 2 bases clipped from V and 5 bases from J, the junction kept 12 bases outside the gene matches. CDR3 length: 17 amino acids. Germline V gene data show CDR1 as SGHAT and CDR2 as FQDESV (reference sequence). CDR3 loop: CASSLIGSGTGKTEAFF. The CDR3 nucleotides are TGTGCCAGCAGCTTAATTGGGTCAGGGACAGGGAAGACTGAAGCTTTCTTT.

This clonotype was found a few times. V and J are TRBV20-1 and TRBJ1-2; D unresolved. In germline, CDR1 is DFQATT, CDR2 SNEGSKA (reference sequence). Trimming removed 2 bases from V and 3 bases from J, with 4 bases in between. The CDR3 runs 11 residues. The CDR3 sequence: CSARRDYGYTF. As DNA, the CDR3 is TGCAGTGCTAGAAGGGACTATGGCTACACCTTC.

CDR3 residues: CASSINRGSGDTGELFF. The CDR3 DNA reads as TGCGCCAGCAGCATAAACAGGGGTTCAGGGGACACCGGGGAGCTGTTTTTT. The chain combines TRBV5-1 with TRBJ2-2, with TRBD1 matching over 7 bases. The germline CDR1 and CDR2 sequences are SGHRS and YFSETQ. V shed 4 bases, J shed 3 bases, and the junction held 12 bases outside the gene matches. The CDR3 extends over 17 amino acids.

As to this clonotype: Compared with germline, one end of the junction differs, possibly owing to a read error. The chain uses TRBV11-2 and TRBJ2-3; the match to TRBD1 covers 7 bases. The CDR3 consists of 16 residues. Germline CDR1 SGHAT, CDR2 FQNNGV. The CDR3 reads CASSLEGQRWADTLYF. The DNA for the CDR3 is TGTGCCAGCAGCTTAGAGGGACAGAGGTGGGCAGATACGCTGTATTTT. Full variable domain (missing parts from reference TRBV11-2 and TRBJ2-3): EAGVAQSPRYKIIEKRQSVAFWCNPISGHATLYWYQQILGQGPKLLIQFQNNGVVDDSQLPKDRFSAERLKGVDSTLKIQPAKLEDSAVYLCASSLEGQRWADTLYFGPGTRLTVL.

This chain joins TRBV5-1 and TRBJ1-4; D is perhaps TRBD1 (5 bases). The CDR3 consists of 17 residues. The germline gives CDR1 SGHRS, CDR2 YFSETQ. V gave up 0 bases and J gave up 2 bases, with 14 bases separating them. The CDR3 DNA follows: TGCGCCAGCAGCTTGGAGTTTGTCCGGGGGACTAATGAAAAACTGTTTTTT. Amino acid sequence: CASSLEFVRGTNEKLFF.

The gene calls are TRBV27 and TRBJ2-1; the D gene is possibly TRBD2 (5 bases). The CDR3 totals 14 residues. CDR1 is MNHEY and CDR2 is SMNVEV in the germline V gene (reference sequence). The V gene lost 11 bases and the J gene lost 5 bases, with 19 bases spanning the gap. DNA of the CDR3: TGTGCCGGCCGTACGCTAGCCTTAAACAATGAGCAGTTCTTC. Residues: CAGRTLALNNEQFF.

The rearrangement joins TRBV24-1 to TRBJ2-2, with D maybe TRBD2 (5 bases). V was cut by 6 bases and J by 4 bases, with 11 bases left in between. This CDR3 contains 14 residues. The germline V gene has CDR1 KGHDR and CDR2 SFDVKD. CDR3 nucleotides: TGTGCCACCAGTTCCGGGGAGCGCACCGGGGAGCTGTTTTTT. Protein: CATSSGERTGELFF.

This clonotype has only a few counts. The rearrangement links TRBV6-1 to TRBJ1-2; 9 bases are shared with TRBD1. The CDR3 consists of 15 residues. V shed 6 bases and J 8 bases; nucleotides not matched to a gene: 13. Per the germline V gene, CDR1 is MNHNS and CDR2 is SASEGT. The CDR3 DNA reads as TGTGCCAGCAGAGGCTCCGGGACAGGGATTTTCGGCTACACCTTC. Encoded protein: CASRGSGTGIFGYTF.

V and J are TRBV29-1 and TRBJ1-1; D possibly corresponds to TRBD1 (5 bases). The CDR3 spans 13 residues. Deletions cut 3 bases from V and 3 bases from J, with 11 bases between. The germline V gene encodes CDR1 SQVTM and CDR2 ANQGSEA. This CDR3 is CSVDAGMHTEAFF. CDR3 nucleotide sequence: TGCAGCGTTGACGCAGGGATGCACACTGAAGCTTTCTTT.

This clonotype was seen only a few times. The CDR3 sequence is CSAREGRGLTEAFF. CDR3 DNA sequence: TGCAGTGCTAGAGAAGGCAGGGGATTGACTGAAGCTTTCTTT. This rearrangement joins TRBV20-1 to TRBJ1-1; weak D call: TRBD1 (6 bases). The germline V gene encodes CDR1 DFQATT and CDR2 SNEGSKA (reference sequence). Trimming took 0 bases from V and 5 from J, leaving 13 bases between them. The CDR3 is made up of 14 amino acids.

The V gene is TRBV12-3 or TRBV12-4, the J gene TRBJ1-2; perhaps TRBD1 as D (5 bases). V dropped 6 bases and J dropped 8 bases, with 16 bases sitting between them. This CDR3 has 13 amino acids. The CDR3 DNA follows: TGTGCCAGCAGCCCGATTGGGGGAGTAGGCTACACCTTC. Protein sequence: CASSPIGGVGYTF.

CDR3 residues: CASSPGTGPNSYNEQYF. The CDR3 nucleotides are TGTGCCAGCAGCCCCGGGACAGGGCCTAACTCCTACAATGAGCAGTACTTC. The chain recombines TRBV2 with TRBJ2-1; 9 bases line up with TRBD1. Judging by the DNA end, TRBJ2-7 fits better; the J call may be wrong. The CDR3 is 17 amino acids. Germline V gene data show CDR1 as SNHLY and CDR2 as FYNNEI.

This clonotype was seen a few times. The CDR3 region is CASSHRSWTPERTDTQYF. CDR3 sequence (DNA): TGCGCCAGCAGCCACAGATCATGGACCCCCGAGAGGACAGATACGCAGTATTTT. This sequence joins TRBV4-1 and TRBJ2-3, with D uncertain. Germline lookup yields CDR1 MGHRA and CDR2 YSYEKL. Trimming shortened V by 3 bases and J by 3 bases, and 22 bases separated the two germline ends. The CDR3 consists of 18 residues.

This clonotype was recorded a few times. The V gene is TRBV7-9, the J gene TRBJ1-1; D is uncertain. Germline values: CDR1 SEHNR, CDR2 FQNEAQ (reference sequence). The V end lost 5 bases, the J end lost 0 bases, and 10 bases lay between the germline ends. The CDR3 has 14 residues. For the CDR3, the DNA is TGTGCCAGCAGCAACAGATTTATGAACACTGAAGCTTTCTTT. It translates to CASSNRFMNTEAFF.

This clonotype has a handful of counts. The chain combines TRBV9 with TRBJ2-1; D unclear. From germline, CDR1 is SGDLS and CDR2 YYNGEE. V lost 0 bases and J lost 9, with 10 bases in between. The CDR3 totals 13 residues. CDR3 protein: CASSVEVYTEQFF. In nucleotides, the CDR3 is TGTGCCAGCAGCGTAGAAGTCTATACTGAGCAGTTCTTC.

The chain employs TRBV10-3 and TRBJ2-3; no clear D. The CDR3 has 12 residues. The V gene lost 3 bases and the J gene lost 6 bases, with 7 bases spanning the gap. CDR1 is ENHRY and CDR2 is SYGVKD in the germline V gene. The CDR3 DNA reads as TGTGCCATCAGTGATGGGTTGGATACGCAGTATTTT. Translating it yields CAISDGLDTQYF.

The chain recombines TRBV9 with TRBJ1-2; TRBD1 is a possible D gene (5 bases). This CDR3 has 12 residues. The V end lost 0 bases, the J end lost 8 bases, and 8 bases lay between the germline ends. In germline, CDR1 is SGDLS, CDR2 YYNGEE. The CDR3 DNA reads TGTGCCAGCAGCGTAGGGGGCAAGGGCTACACCTTC. Protein sequence: CASSVGGKGYTF.

As DNA, the CDR3 is TGTGCCAGCAGTGGTACAGGGAATCTAAGGGCAGCAGATACGCAGTATTTT. This sequence encodes CASSGTGNLRAADTQYF. The chain is built from TRBV2 and TRBJ2-3, with D tentatively TRBD1 (6 bases). Germline CDR1 is SNHLY and CDR2 is FYNNEI. The length of the CDR3 is 17 residues. V lost 4 bases and J lost 4, with 21 bases in between.